The TCR beta chain described here comes from a study of blood T cell repertoires in COVID-19. The overall study: The United States, Italy and Spain provided the acute and convalescent COVID-19 samples. The analysed material was cDNA or gDNA that came from T cells, B-cell-depleted T cells, or PBMCs.

This CDR3 is built from 16 residues. V dropped 2 bases and J dropped 5 bases, with 19 bases sitting between them. Germline V lookup: CDR1 SGDLS, CDR2 YYNGEE. This clone has a handful of counts. Under the authors' procedure: How many nucleated cells were present was estimated from reference gene primer amplification. Sequenced by immunoSEQ multiplex PCR; TCRdb stores in-frame clones only, minus some. The D gene and trimming were derived from the DNA, and the V and J assignments and clone size from that table. The sample yields about 120,000 clones, about 85% seen once. The specimen was peripheral blood. The clonotype was recovered from a man of 80 years or more with acute or convalescent COVID-19. This chain joins TRBV9 and TRBJ2-5, with D perhaps TRBD1 (6 bases). In nucleotides, the CDR3 is TGTGCCAGCAGCGTGAGCCCACAGGGATTTGGGGAGACCCAGTACTTC. Protein sequence: CASSVSPQGFGETQYF.